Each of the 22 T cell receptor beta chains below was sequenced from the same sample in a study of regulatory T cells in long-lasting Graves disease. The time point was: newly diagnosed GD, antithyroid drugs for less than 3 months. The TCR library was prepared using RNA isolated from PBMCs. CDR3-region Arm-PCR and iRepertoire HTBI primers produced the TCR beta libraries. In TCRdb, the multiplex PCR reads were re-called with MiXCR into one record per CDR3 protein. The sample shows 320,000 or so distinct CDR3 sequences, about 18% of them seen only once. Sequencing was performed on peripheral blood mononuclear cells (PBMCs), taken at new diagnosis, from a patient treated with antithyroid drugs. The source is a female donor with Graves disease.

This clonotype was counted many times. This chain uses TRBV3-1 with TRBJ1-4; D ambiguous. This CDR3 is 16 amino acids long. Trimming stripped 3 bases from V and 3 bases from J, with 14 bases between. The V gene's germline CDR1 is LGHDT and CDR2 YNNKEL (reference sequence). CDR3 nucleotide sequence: TGTGCCAGCAGCCACGAGAGCGGGAGAGCTAATGAAAAACTGTTTTTT. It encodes CASSHESGRANEKLFF.

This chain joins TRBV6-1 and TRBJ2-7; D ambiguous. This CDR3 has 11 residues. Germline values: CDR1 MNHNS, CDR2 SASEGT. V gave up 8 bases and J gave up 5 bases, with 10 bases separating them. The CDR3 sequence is CASLIRDEQYF. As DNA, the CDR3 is TGTGCCAGCTTAATCCGGGACGAGCAGTACTTC.

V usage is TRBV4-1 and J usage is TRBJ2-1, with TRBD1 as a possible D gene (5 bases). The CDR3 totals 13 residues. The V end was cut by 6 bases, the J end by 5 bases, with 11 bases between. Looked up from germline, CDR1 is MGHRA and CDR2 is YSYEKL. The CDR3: CASRGLGDNEQFF. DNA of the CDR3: TGCGCCAGCAGGGGGCTAGGTGACAATGAGCAGTTCTTC.

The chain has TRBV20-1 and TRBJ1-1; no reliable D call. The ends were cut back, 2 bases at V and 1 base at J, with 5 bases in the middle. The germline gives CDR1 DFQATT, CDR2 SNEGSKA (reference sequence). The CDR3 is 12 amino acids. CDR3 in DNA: TGCAGTGCTAGAAAAGAGAACACTGAAGCTTTCTTT. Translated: CSARKENTEAFF.

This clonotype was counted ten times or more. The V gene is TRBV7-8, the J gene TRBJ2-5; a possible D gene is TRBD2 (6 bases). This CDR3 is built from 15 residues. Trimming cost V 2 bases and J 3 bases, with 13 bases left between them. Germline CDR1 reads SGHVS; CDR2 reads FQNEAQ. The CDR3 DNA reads TGTGCCAGCAGCTTATATCCCCGCGGGGAAGAGACCCAGTACTTC. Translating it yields CASSLYPRGEETQYF. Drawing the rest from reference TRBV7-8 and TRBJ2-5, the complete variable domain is GAGVSQSPRYKVAKRGQDVALRCDPISGHVSLFWYQQALGQGPEFLTYFQNEAQLDKSGLPSDRFFAERPEGSVSTLKIQRTQQEDSAVYLCASSLYPRGEETQYFGPGTRLLVL.

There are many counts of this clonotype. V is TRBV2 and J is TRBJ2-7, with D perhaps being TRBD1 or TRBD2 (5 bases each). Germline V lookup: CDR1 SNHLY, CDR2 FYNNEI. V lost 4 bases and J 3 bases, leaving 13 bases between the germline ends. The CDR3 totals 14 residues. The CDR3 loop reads CASSVRDGFYEQYF. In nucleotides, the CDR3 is TGTGCCAGCAGTGTTAGGGACGGATTCTACGAGCAGTACTTC.

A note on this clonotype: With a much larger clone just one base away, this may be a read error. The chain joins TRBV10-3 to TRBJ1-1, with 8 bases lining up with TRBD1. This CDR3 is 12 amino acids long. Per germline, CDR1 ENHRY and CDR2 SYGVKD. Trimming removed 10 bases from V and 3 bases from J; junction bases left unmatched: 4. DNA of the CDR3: TGTGCCACCGGACAGGGAGACACTGAAGCTTTCTTT. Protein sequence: CATGQGDTEAFF.

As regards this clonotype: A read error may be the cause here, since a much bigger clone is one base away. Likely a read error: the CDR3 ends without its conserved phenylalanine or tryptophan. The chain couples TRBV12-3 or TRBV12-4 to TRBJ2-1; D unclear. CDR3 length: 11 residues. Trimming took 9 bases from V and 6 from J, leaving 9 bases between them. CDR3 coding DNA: TGTGCCAGTAGATGGGGCAATGAGCAGTTCGTC. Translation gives CASRWGNEQFV.

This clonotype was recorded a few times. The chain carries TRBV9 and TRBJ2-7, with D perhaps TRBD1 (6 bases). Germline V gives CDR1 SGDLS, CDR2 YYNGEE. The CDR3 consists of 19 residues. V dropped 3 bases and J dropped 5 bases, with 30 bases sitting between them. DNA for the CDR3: TGTGCCAGCAGCGAGGCGGACAGCCCCCCCCTGTGGGGTCGGAACGAGCAGTACTTC. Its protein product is CASSEADSPPLWGRNEQYF.

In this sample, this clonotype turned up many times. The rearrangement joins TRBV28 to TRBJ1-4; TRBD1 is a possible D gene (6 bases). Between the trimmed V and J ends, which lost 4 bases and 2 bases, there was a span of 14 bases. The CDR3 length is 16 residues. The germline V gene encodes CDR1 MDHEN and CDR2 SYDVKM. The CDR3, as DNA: TGTGCCAGCAGTTCCCCACAGGGTACGACTAATGAAAAACTGTTTTTT. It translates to CASSSPQGTTNEKLFF.

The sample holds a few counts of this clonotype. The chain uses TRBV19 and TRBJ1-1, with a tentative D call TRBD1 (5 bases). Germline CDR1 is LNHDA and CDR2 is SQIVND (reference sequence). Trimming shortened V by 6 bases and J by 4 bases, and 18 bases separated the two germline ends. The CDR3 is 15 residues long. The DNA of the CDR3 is TGTGCCAGTAGGGACCTGGAGGGGCGGGTCACTGAAGCTTTCTTT. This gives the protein CASRDLEGRVTEAFF.

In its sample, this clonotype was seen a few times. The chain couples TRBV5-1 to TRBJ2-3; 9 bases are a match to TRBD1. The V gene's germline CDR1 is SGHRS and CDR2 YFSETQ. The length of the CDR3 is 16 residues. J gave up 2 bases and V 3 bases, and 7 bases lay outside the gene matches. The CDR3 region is CASSSDRGGDTDTQYF. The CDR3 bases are TGCGCCAGCAGCTCGGACAGGGGAGGCGACACAGATACGCAGTATTTT. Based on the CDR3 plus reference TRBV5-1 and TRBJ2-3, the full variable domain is KAGVTQTPRYLIKTRGQQVTLSCSPISGHRSVSWYQQTPGQGLQFLFEYFSETQRNKGNFPGRFSGRQFSNSRSEMNVSTLELGDSALYLCASSSDRGGDTDTQYFGPGTRLTVL.

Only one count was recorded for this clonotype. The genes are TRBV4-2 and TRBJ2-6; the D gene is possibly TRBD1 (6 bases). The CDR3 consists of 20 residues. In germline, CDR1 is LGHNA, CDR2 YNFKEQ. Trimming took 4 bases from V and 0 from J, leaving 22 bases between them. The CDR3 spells CASSLPPRDITLSGANVLTF. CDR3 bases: TGTGCCAGCAGCCTACCTCCCCGGGACATCACCCTCTCTGGGGCCAACGTCCTGACTTTC.

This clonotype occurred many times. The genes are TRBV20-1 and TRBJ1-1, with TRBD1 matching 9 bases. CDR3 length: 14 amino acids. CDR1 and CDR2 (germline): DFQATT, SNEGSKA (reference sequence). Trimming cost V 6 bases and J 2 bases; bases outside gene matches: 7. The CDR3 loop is CSAKQGAGNTEAFF. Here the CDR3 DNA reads TGCAGTGCCAAACAGGGGGCGGGAAACACTGAAGCTTTCTTT.

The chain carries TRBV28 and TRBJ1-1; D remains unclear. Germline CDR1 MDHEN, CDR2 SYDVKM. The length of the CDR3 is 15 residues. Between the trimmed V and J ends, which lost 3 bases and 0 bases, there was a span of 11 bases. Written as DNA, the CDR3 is TGTGCCAGCAGTTTGCTGGTCTTAATGAACACTGAAGCTTTCTTT. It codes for CASSLLVLMNTEAFF.

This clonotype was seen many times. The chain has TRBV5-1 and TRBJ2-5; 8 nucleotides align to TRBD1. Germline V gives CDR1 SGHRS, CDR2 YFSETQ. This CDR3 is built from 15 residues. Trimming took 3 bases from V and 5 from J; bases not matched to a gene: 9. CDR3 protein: CASSSKQGGAETQYF. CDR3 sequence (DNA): TGCGCCAGCAGCTCGAAACAGGGGGGAGCTGAGACCCAGTACTTC.

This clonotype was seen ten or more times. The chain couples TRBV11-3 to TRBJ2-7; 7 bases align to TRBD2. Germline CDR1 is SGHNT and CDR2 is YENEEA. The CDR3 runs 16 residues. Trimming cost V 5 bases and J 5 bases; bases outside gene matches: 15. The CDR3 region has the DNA TGTGCCAGCAGCGGACCCTCCGGCGGGAGAGGGGACGAGCAGTACTTC. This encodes CASSGPSGGRGDEQYF.

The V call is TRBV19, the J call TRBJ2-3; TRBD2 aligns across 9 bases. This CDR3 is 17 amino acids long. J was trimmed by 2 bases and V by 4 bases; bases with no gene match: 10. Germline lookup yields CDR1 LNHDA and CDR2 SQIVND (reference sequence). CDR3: CASSTGEAGGITDTQYF. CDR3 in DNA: TGTGCCAGTAGTACCGGGGAGGCGGGAGGGATCACAGATACGCAGTATTTT.

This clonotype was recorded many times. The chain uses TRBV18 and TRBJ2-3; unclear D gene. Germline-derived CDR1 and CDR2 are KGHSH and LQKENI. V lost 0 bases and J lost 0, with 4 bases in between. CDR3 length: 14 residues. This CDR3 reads CASSPPVSTDTQYF. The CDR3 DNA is TGTGCCAGCTCACCACCGGTTAGCACAGATACGCAGTATTTT.

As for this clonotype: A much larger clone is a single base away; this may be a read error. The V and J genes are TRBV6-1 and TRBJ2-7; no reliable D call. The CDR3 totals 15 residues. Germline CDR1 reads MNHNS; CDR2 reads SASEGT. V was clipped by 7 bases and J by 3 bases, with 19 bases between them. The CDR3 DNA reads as TGTGCCAGCATCCACGAAGGGAACCCCCACTACGAGCAGTACTTC. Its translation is CASIHEGNPHYEQYF.

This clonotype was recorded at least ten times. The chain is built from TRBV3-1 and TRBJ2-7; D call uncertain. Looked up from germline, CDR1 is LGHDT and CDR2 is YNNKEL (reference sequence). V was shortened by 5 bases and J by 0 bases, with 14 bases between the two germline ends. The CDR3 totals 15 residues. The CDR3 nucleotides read TGTGCCAGCAGCTACGGGCCTTCTAGCTCCTACGAGCAGTACTTC. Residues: CASSYGPSSSYEQYF.

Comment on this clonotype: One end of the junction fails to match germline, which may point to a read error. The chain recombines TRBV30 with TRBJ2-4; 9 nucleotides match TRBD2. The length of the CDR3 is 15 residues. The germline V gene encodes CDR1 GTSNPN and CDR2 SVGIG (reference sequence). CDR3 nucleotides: TGTGCCTGGAGGTCTAGCGGGATGTCCAAAAACGTTCAGTACTTC. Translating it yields CAWRSSGMSKNVQYF.